This TCR beta chain comes out of a study of T cells in Graves' hyperthyroidism and ophthalmopathy. Study findings and constraints: From stable hyperthyroidism, ophthalmopathy was separated by a 13 V-J model.

A note on this clonotype: Its antigen is not identified.

Researchers amplified the TCR beta CDR3 regions from RNA transcripts. During a first-round RT-PCR of the TCR CDR3, the HTBI primer set was used. One entry per CDR3 protein results from TCRdb running MiXCR on the multiplex PCR reads. The table has 600,000 or so distinct CDR3 sequences, about 17% seen once. This sequence was found in a woman in her thirties with Graves' hyperthyroidism. The sample comprised blood.

CDR3 sequence: CASSFPRFEQYF. In DNA form, the CDR3 reads TGTGCCAGCAGTTTCCCCCGTTTCGAGCAGTACTTC. V gene TRBV28 combines with J gene TRBJ2-7; unclear D gene. The germline V gene has CDR1 MDHEN and CDR2 SYDVKM. V lost 3 bases to trimming and J lost 6 bases, with 9 bases between them. This CDR3 contains 12 residues.